The clone carrying this T cell receptor beta chain showed up just a few times. Antigen: not known. Germline values: CDR1 SQVTM, CDR2 ANQGSEA. The V end was cut by 6 bases, the J end by 5 bases, with 16 bases between. The CDR3 length is 13 residues. By quantitative 5'-RACE with molecular barcodes, the TCR beta libraries were made. TCRdb analysed the 5' RACE reads with MiXCR anew, one entry per CDR3 protein. This sample yields 400,000 to 450,000 distinct CDR3 sequences, of which roughly 18% are seen a single time; approximately 0.97% belongs to the top ten. These data are taken from a study of CD8 T cells in ankylosing spondylitis. Whole-study results and caveats: It appeared that ankylosing spondylitis blood was characterized by a TCR beta motif of eight highly homologous variants. A number of the motif variants had already been described in reactive arthritis synovial fluid and blood. Disease-linked clones proved CD8+ and comparatively uncommon in peripheral blood.

Sequencing used blood, either unsorted or a sorted T cell fraction (not recorded which). The clonotype was recovered from a male donor with ankylosing spondylitis. V usage is TRBV29-1 and J usage is TRBJ1-1; the D gene is possibly TRBD1 (6 bases). CDR3 region: CSVAQGSRTEAFF. CDR3 bases: TGCAGCGTCGCGCAGGGGAGTAGAACTGAAGCTTTCTTT.